The T cell receptor (beta chain) described here comes from a study of neurological immune-mediated disorders. This clonotype was found a few times. What it binds is unknown. Unsorted libraries were generated from 2 million PBMCs held at -80 degrees C. The cDNA was synthesized by means of template-switch 5'RACE, which was carried out with 10-nucleotide random UMIs. TCRdb passed the 5' RACE reads through MiXCR, listing each CDR3 protein once. The sample lists tens of thousands of distinct CDR3 sequences; about 25% were seen once. The CDR3 is 18 residues long. The germline gives CDR1 SGHAT, CDR2 FQNNGV. The V gene lost 5 bases and the J gene lost 2 bases, with 23 bases spanning the gap. The study's findings and limits: In HTLV-1-associated myelopathy, TCR clonal expansion was greatest, and in multiple sclerosis it was least, below healthy controls.

The genes are TRBV11-2 and TRBJ2-3; TRBD1 might be the D (6 bases). The sequence derives from a woman between 70 and 85 years old in good health. Sequenced sample: PBMCs. CDR3 protein: CASSHSVPGQPYTDTQYF. CDR3 DNA: TGTGCCAGCAGCCATTCAGTACCGGGACAACCTTACACAGATACGCAGTATTTT.